The clone carrying this T cell receptor (beta chain) was counted a few times. An end of the junction differs from the germline gene, which may be a read error. Library construction for TCR beta used iRepertoire HTBI primers and Arm-PCR of CDR3 regions. TCRdb reanalysed the multiplex PCR reads using MiXCR and keeps one entry per CDR3 protein. This table holds around 480,000 distinct CDR3 sequences, more than 15% found once. These data belong to a study of regulatory T cells in long-lasting Graves disease. The CDR3 totals 14 residues. Germline V CDR1 and CDR2: MNHNS, SASEGT. Stated time point: newly diagnosed GD, antithyroid drugs for less than 3 months. The TCR library used RNA extracted from PBMCs. The sample was also reused in another study, on T cells in Graves' hyperthyroidism and ophthalmopathy.

The sample here was peripheral blood mononuclear cells (PBMCs), taken at new diagnosis, from a patient treated with antithyroid drugs. V usage is TRBV6-1 and J usage is TRBJ2-7; TRBD2 matches 15 bases. This receptor was identified in a woman aged 35 to 59 with Graves disease. CDR3: CASSPRTSGGAEFF. CDR3 sequence (DNA): TGTGCCAGCAGTCCAAGGACTAGCGGGGGGGCCGAGTTCTTC.